A single T cell receptor beta chain is shown here with its context. No antigen is known for it. Germline is not matched at one junction end, which may reflect a read error. This entry comes from a study of post-analysis software for immune sequencing data. Overall study: Relapsing-remitting, secondary progressive and progressive-relapsing courses of multiple sclerosis were included.

Study results and limitations: A significant reduction in normalized Chao1 diversity was observed in multiple sclerosis patients versus controls.

TCR beta cDNA libraries included unique molecular identifiers. Input of roughly 0.95 to 10 million T cells yielded hundreds of thousands of cDNA molecules. TCRdb called the PCR reads again in MiXCR, with one record for every CDR3 protein. The sample has about 500,000 distinct CDR3 sequences, under 55% seen once. This receptor was taken from a girl aged 5 to 17 with multiple sclerosis. The sequenced sample consisted of blood.

The CDR3 DNA reads TGTACCAGCAGCTTAGGGGTTGCGACAAGGCAGGGCTACACCTTC. Protein product: CTSSLGVATRQGYTF. The chain uses TRBV7-9 and TRBJ1-2; D possibly corresponds to TRBD1 (5 bases). CDR1 is SEHNR, CDR2 FQNEAQ, per germline (reference sequence). CDR3 size: 15 residues.